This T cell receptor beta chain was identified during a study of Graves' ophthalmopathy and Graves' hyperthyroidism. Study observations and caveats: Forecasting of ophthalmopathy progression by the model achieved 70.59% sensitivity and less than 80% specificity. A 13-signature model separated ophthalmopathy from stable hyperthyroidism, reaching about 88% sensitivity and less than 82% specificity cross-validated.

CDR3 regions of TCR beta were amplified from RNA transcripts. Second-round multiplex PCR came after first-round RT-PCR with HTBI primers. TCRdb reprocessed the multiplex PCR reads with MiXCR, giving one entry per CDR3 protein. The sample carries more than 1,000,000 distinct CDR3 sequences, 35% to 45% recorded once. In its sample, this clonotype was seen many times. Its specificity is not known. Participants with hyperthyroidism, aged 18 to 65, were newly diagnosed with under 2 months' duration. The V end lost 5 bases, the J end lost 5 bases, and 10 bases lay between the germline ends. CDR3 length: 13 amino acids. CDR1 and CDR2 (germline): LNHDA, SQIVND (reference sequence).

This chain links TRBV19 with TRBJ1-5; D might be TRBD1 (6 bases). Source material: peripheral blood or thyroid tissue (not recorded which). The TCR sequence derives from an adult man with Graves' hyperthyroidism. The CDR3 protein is CASSLNRDQPQHF. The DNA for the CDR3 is TGTGCCAGTAGTTTAAACAGGGATCAGCCCCAGCATTTT.